This is a list of T cell receptor beta chains from one sample in a study of cytomegalovirus exposure and HLA in healthy donors. Only in-frame clones appear in the TCRdb table, and some are missing; sequencing was by immunoSEQ multiplex PCR. The data contain 150,000 to 200,000 clones, around 76% of them singletons. Sample: PBMCs. Receptors were obtained from a woman aged 40 to 49 in good health and CMV-seronegative. Each CDR3 is given with its conserved first and last residue. The D gene is left open where the match is weak. Size values are once, few and many counts, or a class for expanded clones, and some rows have none.

d_gene	v_gene	j_gene	abundance	CDR3aa	CDR3nt
TRBD2	TRBV13	TRBJ2-3	few	CASSLAASGGADTQYF	TGTGCCAGCAGCTTAGCGGCTAGCGGGGGTGCAGATACGCAGTATTTT
TRBD1	TRBV5-1	TRBJ1-2	NA	CASSLGQGDFGYTF	TGCGCCAGCAGCCTGGGACAGGGGGATTTTGGCTACACCTTC
TRBD1	TRBV5-1	TRBJ2-7	few	CASSSGGPEQYF	TGCGCCAGCAGCTCAGGGGGTCCCGAGCAGTACTTC
TRBD1	TRBV7-8	TRBJ1-5	NA	CASSLRPGTGPNQPQHF	TGTGCCAGCAGCCTCCGTCCCGGGACAGGGCCCAATCAGCCCCAGCATTTT
NA	TRBV9	TRBJ2-7	NA	CASSSVAGEQYF	TGTGCCAGCAGCTCCGTGGCGGGAGAGCAGTACTTC
TRBD1	TRBV10-3	TRBJ1-1	NA	CAISEGGGAGNTEAFF	TGTGCCATCAGTGAGGGAGGGGGCGCGGGGAACACTGAAGCTTTCTTT
NA	TRBV5-1	TRBJ1-1	NA	CASNLQGSNTEAFF	TGCGCCAGCAACCTACAGGGCTCGAACACTGAAGCTTTCTTT
TRBD1	TRBV7-9	TRBJ1-2	NA	CASSPPWDSYNYGYTF	TGTGCCAGCAGCCCGCCATGGGACAGCTACAACTATGGCTACACCTTC
NA	TRBV15	TRBJ1-1	NA	CATRLRGTEAFF	TGTGCCACCAGGTTAAGGGGGACTGAAGCTTTCTTT
TRBD2	TRBV7-2	TRBJ2-7	NA	CASSFVAGEPYEQYF	TGTGCCAGCAGCTTCGTGGCGGGAGAGCCCTACGAGCAGTACTTC
TRBD1	TRBV7-8	TRBJ2-7	few	CASSFDATGAYEQYF	TGTGCCAGCAGCTTCGACGCGACAGGGGCGTACGAGCAGTACTTC
NA	TRBV18	TRBJ2-5	NA	CASSPSTASQETQYF	TGTGCCAGCTCACCAAGTACAGCCAGCCAAGAGACCCAGTACTTC
NA	TRBV7-3	TRBJ1-1	NA	CASSLSRDTEAFF	TGTGCCAGCAGCCTAAGCAGGGACACTGAAGCTTTCTTT
NA	TRBV5-4	TRBJ2-1	NA	CASSLLSEQFF	TGTGCCAGCAGCTTGCTCAGTGAGCAGTTCTTC
NA	TRBV29-1	TRBJ2-7	NA	CSVEAGTREQYF	TGCAGCGTTGAAGCCGGGACACGAGAGCAGTACTTC
NA	TRBV28	TRBJ1-6	NA	CASRRESPLHF	TGTGCCAGCAGGCGAGAATCACCCCTCCACTTT
NA	TRBV5-6	TRBJ1-2	few	CASSLGPQGHGYTF	TGTGCCAGCAGCTTGGGCCCTCAGGGTCATGGCTACACCTTC
TRBD2	TRBV18	TRBJ2-3	few	CASSTREPTDTQYF	TGTGCCAGCTCAACGCGGGAGCCCACAGATACGCAGTATTTT
NA	TRBV5-6	TRBJ1-2	NA	CASSFPLRDGYTF	TGTGCCAGCAGCTTTCCCCTCCGGGATGGCTACACCTTC
TRBD1	TRBV6-6	TRBJ1-1	NA	CASSYPDRVFTEAFF	TGTGCCAGCAGTTACCCAGACAGGGTATTCACTGAAGCTTTCTTT
TRBD1	TRBV6-1	TRBJ1-2	once	CASYPQGQVRGYTF	TGTGCCAGTTACCCCCAGGGACAGGTCCGCGGCTACACCTTC
TRBD1	TRBV27	TRBJ1-2	NA	CASSLFRQGVNYGYTF	TGTGCCAGCAGTTTATTCCGACAGGGGGTGAACTATGGCTACACCTTC
NA	TRBV19	TRBJ1-2	NA	CASSMARGAPNYGYTF	TGTGCCAGTAGTATGGCCCGCGGGGCCCCTAACTATGGCTACACCTTC
NA	TRBV12-5	TRBJ2-3	NA	CASGLNAGALDTQYF	TGTGCTAGTGGTTTGAACGCGGGGGCCCTAGATACGCAGTATTTT
TRBD1	TRBV5-1	TRBJ2-7	NA	CASSLSPGQGHYEQYF	TGCGCCAGCAGCTTGAGCCCGGGACAGGGCCACTACGAGCAGTACTTC
TRBD1	TRBV6-1	TRBJ1-1	NA	CASSAGDSQLAFF	TGTGCCAGCAGTGCGGGGGACAGTCAACTCGCTTTCTTT
NA	TRBV6-5	TRBJ1-2	NA	CASSLTRGFSHGYTF	TGTGCCAGCAGTCTCACCCGGGGGTTTTCGCATGGCTACACCTTC
NA	TRBV5-1	TRBJ2-7	few	CASSLEVASYEQYF	TGCGCCAGCAGCTTGGAGGTAGCTTCCTACGAGCAGTACTTC
NA	TRBV30	TRBJ2-7	NA	CAWRASRSFAEQYF	TGTGCCTGGAGGGCCTCGAGGTCTTTTGCCGAGCAGTACTTC
NA	TRBV18	TRBJ2-1	NA	CASSPRPLENNEQFF	TGTGCCAGCTCACCACGCCCCTTAGAGAACAATGAGCAGTTCTTC
NA	TRBV19	TRBJ2-1	few	CASSIGQAEQFF	TGTGCCAGTAGTATAGGTCAGGCCGAGCAGTTCTTC
TRBD2	TRBV5-6	TRBJ2-3	NA	CASSLGLAGVADTQYF	TGTGCCAGCAGCTTGGGACTAGCGGGAGTGGCAGATACGCAGTATTTT
TRBD2	TRBV15	TRBJ2-1	NA	CATSRDRGGGDEQFF	TGTGCCACCAGCAGAGATCGGGGGGGCGGGGATGAGCAGTTCTTC
NA	TRBV4-1	TRBJ2-6	NA	CASSPFGGSGANVLTF	TGCGCCAGCAGCCCCTTTGGAGGGTCTGGGGCCAACGTCCTGACTTTC
NA	TRBV21-1	TRBJ1-3	once	CASSKNPGQGSGNTIYF	TGTGCCAGCAGCAAAAATCCGGGACAGGGGTCCGGAAACACCATATATTTT
NA	TRBV9	TRBJ2-2	NA	CASSVASITSTGELFF	TGTGCCAGCAGCGTAGCCTCAATTACTAGCACCGGGGAGCTGTTTTTT
NA	TRBV2	TRBJ1-4	few	CASSEALEGEKLFF	TGTGCCAGCAGTGAAGCGCTGGAGGGGGAAAAACTGTTTTTT
NA	TRBV19	TRBJ1-2	NA	CATSLGTTPNYGYTF	TGTGCCACCTCGTTGGGGACAACCCCTAACTATGGCTACACCTTC
NA	TRBV28	TRBJ1-5	NA	CASSLIGFSNQPQHF	TGTGCCAGCAGTTTGATCGGGTTCAGCAATCAGCCCCAGCATTTT
NA	TRBV7-9	TRBJ2-7	few	CASSLIGEEQYF	TGTGCCAGCAGCTTAATCGGGGAAGAGCAGTACTTC
TRBD1	TRBV19	TRBJ2-1	NA	CASGTQGADNEQFF	TGTGCCAGTGGTACTCAGGGGGCCGACAATGAGCAGTTCTTC
TRBD1	TRBV6-6	TRBJ1-2	NA	CASSYSRQGLGGYTF	TGTGCCAGCAGTTACTCTAGACAGGGATTGGGTGGCTACACCTTC
NA	TRBV10-3	TRBJ2-3	NA	CAISIRGGTSTDTQYF	TGTGCCATCTCTATCAGAGGCGGGACTAGCACAGATACGCAGTATTTT
NA	TRBV4-2	TRBJ2-1	NA	CASSQDRQTHEQFF	TGTGCCAGCAGCCAAGACCGACAGACCCATGAGCAGTTCTTC